This TCR beta chain was recovered during a study of blood T cells in healthy people across ages. Findings of the study overall: Both higher diversity and more naive CD4+ cells marked long-lived donors when set against aged donors.

Isolation per sample recovered at least 6 million PBMCs. The CDR3 has 14 amino acids. CDR1 and CDR2 from the germline V gene are SGHRS and YFSETQ. V shed 1 base and J shed 2 bases, with 8 bases lying between them. Of note for this clonotype: Its antigen remains unidentified.

Through a sample-barcoded 5' primer and a J-beta primer mix, a second PCR was run for about 7 to 12 cycles. One entry per CDR3 protein, called by TCRdb with MiXCR from the 5' RACE reads. The data show 790,000 or so distinct CDR3 sequences, roughly 56% seen once. The sequenced sample was blood. The genes are TRBV5-1 and TRBJ2-3, with D unresolved. This clonotype was obtained from a man aged 40-49 years in good health. The CDR3 region is CASSLTPYTDTQYF. The CDR3 DNA reads as TGCGCCAGCAGCTTGACCCCTTACACAGATACGCAGTATTTT.